The T cell receptor beta chain under discussion was sequenced for a study of blood T cell repertoires in COVID-19. In the study overall: There were acute and convalescent COVID-19 samples, and they came from the United States, Italy and Spain. T cells, B-cell-depleted T cells, or PBMCs supplied cDNA or gDNA.

Authors' analysis steps: Nucleated cell counts were estimated from reference gene primer amplification. Libraries were prepared by immunoSEQ multiplex PCR; TCRdb keeps only in-frame clonotypes and omits some of them. The D gene and trimming were derived from the DNA, and the V and J assignments and clone size from that table. There are roughly 230,000 clones in the sample; approximately 80% occur only once, and around 6.8% lies in the top ten. The junction had 10 bases not matched to a gene; V was cut back by 5 bases and J by 7 bases. CDR1 and CDR2 from the germline V gene are KGHSH and LQKENI. The CDR3 has 15 amino acids.

Sequencing was performed on peripheral blood. The receptor was derived from a woman aged 50 to 65 with acute or convalescent COVID-19. V is TRBV18 and J is TRBJ2-3; 9 bases agree with TRBD1. This CDR3 is CASSATGGVANTQYF. DNA for the CDR3: TGTGCCAGCTCAGCTACAGGGGGCGTAGCGAATACGCAGTATTTT.